This T cell receptor (beta chain) was found in a study of human CD8 memory T cell subsets. Study results and limitations: Chao1 estimates suggested stem-like memory T cells exceeded precursor exhausted T cells in diversity. Although both stem-like subsets shared clonotypes with effector memory cells, the stem-like memory and precursor exhausted T cell repertoires overlapped only minimally with each other.

About this clonotype itself: Its antigen is unidentified.

Duplicate vials of around 140,000 sorted CD8+ T cells per subset supplied the RNA. Generation of TCR beta libraries used UMI-labeled 5' RACE. Reprocessing the 5' RACE reads, TCRdb reports a single entry for every CDR3 protein and omits DNA. This sample's clone table lists around 9,700 distinct CDR3 sequences. Germline V gene data show CDR1 as MNHNS and CDR2 as SASEGT. The CDR3 runs to 16 residues. The gene calls are TRBV6-1 and TRBJ1-4; the TRBD1 assignment by TCRdb is unverifiable without DNA. Sequencing input: CD8+ T cells from PBMCs. This TCR derives from a human donor in good health. CDR3 sequence: CASSERVRQGVEKLFF.